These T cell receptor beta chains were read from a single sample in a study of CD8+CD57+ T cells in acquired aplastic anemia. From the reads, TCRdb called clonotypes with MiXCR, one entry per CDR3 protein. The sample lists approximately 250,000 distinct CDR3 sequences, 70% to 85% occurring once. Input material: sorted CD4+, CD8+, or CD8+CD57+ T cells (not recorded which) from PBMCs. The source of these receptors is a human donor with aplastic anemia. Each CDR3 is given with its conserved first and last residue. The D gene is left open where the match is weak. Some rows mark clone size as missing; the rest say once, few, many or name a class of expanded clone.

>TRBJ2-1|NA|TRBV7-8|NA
CASSLSGEGDTQYQFF
TGTGCCAGCAGCCTATCGGGAGAGGGCGATACGCAGTATCAGTTCTTC
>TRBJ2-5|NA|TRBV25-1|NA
CASSLAIAGETQYF
TGTGCCAGCAGCTTAGCGATAGCAGGGGAGACCCAGTACTTC
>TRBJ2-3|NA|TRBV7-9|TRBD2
CASSFRGSGGDKEYF
TGTGCCAGCAGCTTTCGCGGGAGCGGGGGGGATAAGGAGTATTTT
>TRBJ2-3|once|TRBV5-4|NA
CASSQSRDTQYF
TGTGCCAGCAGCCAATCCCGCGATACGCAGTATTTT
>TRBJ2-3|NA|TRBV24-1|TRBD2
CAASGDEGTDTQYF
TGCGCCGCCAGCGGGGACGAGGGCACAGATACGCAGTATTTT
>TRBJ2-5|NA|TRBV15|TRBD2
CGASGGSHRETQYF
TGCGGTGCCAGCGGGGGCAGCCACCGAGAGACCCAGTACTTC
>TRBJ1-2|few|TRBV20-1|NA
CSARRDTDYYGYTF
TGCAGTGCTAGGAGGGACACAGATTATTATGGCTACACCTTC
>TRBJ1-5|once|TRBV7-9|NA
CASSESYSGQPQHF
TGTGCCAGCAGCGAGTCGTATAGCGGTCAGCCCCAGCATTTT
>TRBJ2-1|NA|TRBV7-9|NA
CASSLGGGDTGDLQFF
TGTGCCAGCAGCTTAGGGGGCGGGGACACCGGGGATCTGCAGTTCTTC
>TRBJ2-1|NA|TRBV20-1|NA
CSARGPLRKMSNEQFF
TGCAGTGCCAGAGGACCCTTACGCAAGATGTCGAATGAGCAGTTCTTC
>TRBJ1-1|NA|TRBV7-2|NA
CASSGGDRPGGNSEAFF
TGTGCCAGCAGCGGGGGGGACCGTCCGGGTGGGAACTCTGAAGCTTTCTTT
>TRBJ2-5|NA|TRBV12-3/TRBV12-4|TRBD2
CASSPLSLAGGETQYF
TGTGCCAGCAGTCCATTAAGCCTAGCGGGTGGAGAGACCCAGTACTTC
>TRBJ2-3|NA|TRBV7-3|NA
CASSLAGEPDKLYF
TGTGCCAGCAGCTTAGCAGGGGAGCCCGATAAGCTTTATTTT
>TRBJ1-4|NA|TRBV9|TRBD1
CASSAGGQSTDTQKLFF
TGTGCCAGCAGCGCCGGGGGACAGAGCACAGATACGCAAAAACTGTTTTTT
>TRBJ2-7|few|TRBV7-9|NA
CASSPRGRDEQYF
TGTGCCAGCAGCCCCCGGGGCAGGGACGAGCAGTACTTC
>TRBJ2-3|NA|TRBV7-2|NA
CASSLAVTRGNQQYF
TGTGCCAGCAGCTTAGCGGTAACTCGCGGAAATCAGCAGTATTTT
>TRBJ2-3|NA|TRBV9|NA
CASSLGGGPGTQHF
TGTGCCAGCAGCTTAGGGGGGGGTCCAGGGACGCAACATTTT
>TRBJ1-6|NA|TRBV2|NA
CASRAEGPNSHLFF
TGTGCCAGCAGGGCCGAGGGCCCTAATTCACACCTTTTTTTT
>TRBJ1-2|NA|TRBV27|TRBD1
CASSTGVRSDGYTF
TGTGCCAGCAGCACAGGGGTCAGAAGTGATGGCTACACCTTC
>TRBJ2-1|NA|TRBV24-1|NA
CATSNNKTAYNEQFF
TGTGCCACCAGTAACAATAAAACAGCCTACAATGAGCAGTTCTTC
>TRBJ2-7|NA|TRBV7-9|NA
CASSVGGGAAVQYF
TGTGCCAGCAGCGTAGGAGGAGGGGCGGCCGTGCAGTACTTC
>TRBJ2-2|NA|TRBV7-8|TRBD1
CASSPPQGRNTGELSW
TGTGCCAGCAGCCCACCACAGGGGCGGAACACCGGGGAGCTGTCTTGG
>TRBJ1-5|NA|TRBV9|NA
CASSLVAHDQPQHF
TGTGCCAGCAGCTTAGTCGCACATGATCAGCCCCAGCATTTT
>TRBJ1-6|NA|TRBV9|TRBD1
CASSPGQGAPVDF
TGTGCCAGCAGCCCAGGACAGGGGGCACCCGTAGACTTT
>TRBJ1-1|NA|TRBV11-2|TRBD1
CASRPIIHDRVEGEAFF
TGTGCCAGCAGACCAATCATTCATGACAGGGTAGAGGGTGAAGCTTTCTTT
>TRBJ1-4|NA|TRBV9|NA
CASSEGSDAQYFEKLFF
NA
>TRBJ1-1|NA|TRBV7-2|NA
CASSLEAGEAFF
TGTGCCAGCAGCTTAGAAGCAGGTGAAGCTTTCTTT
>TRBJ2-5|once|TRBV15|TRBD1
CATTRQGAQETQYF
TGTGCCACCACCAGACAGGGGGCTCAAGAGACCCAGTACTTC
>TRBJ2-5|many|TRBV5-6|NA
CASSLGRETQYF
TGTGCCAGCAGCTTGGGGAGGGAGACCCAGTACTTC
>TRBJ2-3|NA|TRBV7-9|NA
CASSLERQSTSTEYF
TGTGCCAGCAGCTTAGAGAGACAGAGCACGAGTACGGAGTATTTT
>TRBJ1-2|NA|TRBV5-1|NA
CASSLAVGGDYGYTF
TGCGCCAGCAGCTTGGCAGTGGGCGGGGACTATGGCTACACCTTC
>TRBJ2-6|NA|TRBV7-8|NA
CASSLAGGSGAQYLTF
TGTGCCAGCAGCTTAGCGGGTGGTTCCGGGGCGCAGTATCTGACTTTC
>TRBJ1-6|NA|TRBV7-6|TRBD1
CASSLGRGLSPLHF
TGTGCCAGCAGCTTGGGCAGGGGGCTTTCACCCCTCCACTTT
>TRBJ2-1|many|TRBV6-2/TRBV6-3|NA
CASSYSPGEQFF
TGTGCCAGCAGTTACTCCCCCGGGGAGCAGTTCTTC
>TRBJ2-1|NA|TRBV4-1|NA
CASSHGGIHEQFF
TGCGCCAGCAGCCATGGGGGGATCCATGAGCAGTTCTTC
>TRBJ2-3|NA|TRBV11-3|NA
CASSLTGRGGDTQYF
TGTGCCAGCAGCTTAACGGGACGTGGAGGGGATACGCAGTATTTT
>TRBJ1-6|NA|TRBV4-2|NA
CASSLGEGGDNSPRPF
TGTGCCAGCAGCTTGGGGGAGGGCGGCGATAATTCACCCCGCCCCTTT
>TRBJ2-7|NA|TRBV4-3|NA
CASSQDWEPTYEQYF
TGCGCCAGCAGCCAAGATTGGGAACCGACCTACGAGCAGTACTTC
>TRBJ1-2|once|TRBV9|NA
CASSEAHTYNEPF
TGTGCCAGCAGCGAGGCACATACCTACAATGAGCCGTTC
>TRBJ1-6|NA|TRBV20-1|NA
CSAPRSTVENSPLHF
TGCAGTGCCCCCAGATCGACGGTGGAGAATTCACCCCTCCACTTT
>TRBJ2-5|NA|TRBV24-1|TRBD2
CATSDSGLAVETQYF
TGTGCCACCAGTGACTCCGGACTAGCAGTGGAGACCCAGTACTTC
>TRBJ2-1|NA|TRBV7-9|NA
CASSLDLTGNTEDQFF
TGTGCCAGCAGCTTAGATCTAACAGGGAACACTGAAGATCAGTTCTTC
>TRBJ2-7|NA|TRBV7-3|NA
CASSFTGIKAQYFQYF
TGTGCCAGCAGCTTCACAGGGATAAAAGCGCAGTATTTTCAGTACTTC
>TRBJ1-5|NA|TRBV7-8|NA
CASSLAAGPDTQYPQHF
TGTGCCAGCAGCTTAGCGGCAGGCCCCGATACGCAGTATCCCCAGCATTTT
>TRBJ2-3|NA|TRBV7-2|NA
CASSLVGCRGWGRF
TGTGCCAGCAGCTTAGTTGGCTGTCGCGGGTGGGGCAGATTT
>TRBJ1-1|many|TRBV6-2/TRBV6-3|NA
CASSYTEGLNTEAFF
TGTGCCAGCAGTTATACAGAAGGACTGAACACTGAAGCTTTCTTT
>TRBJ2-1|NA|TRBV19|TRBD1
CASSGTGDVDEQFF
TGTGCCAGTAGTGGGACAGGGGATGTCGATGAGCAGTTCTTC
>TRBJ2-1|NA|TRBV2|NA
CASGARKEQLF
TGTGCCAGCGGGGCGCGAAAGGAGCAGTTGTTC
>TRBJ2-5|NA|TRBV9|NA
CASSRGSQQETSNF
TGTGCCAGCAGCAGAGGGAGTCAGCAAGAGACCAGCAACTTC
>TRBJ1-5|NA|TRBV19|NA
CASSIDRRPTSQHF
TGTGCCAGTAGTATAGACAGGCGGCCCACATCCCAGCATTTT
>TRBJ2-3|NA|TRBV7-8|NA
CASSHGSADTQYF
TGTGCCAGCAGCCACGGGAGCGCAGATACGCAGTATTTT
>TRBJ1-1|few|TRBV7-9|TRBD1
CASSRTGARGNTEAFF
TGTGCCAGCAGCCGAACAGGGGCGCGGGGGAACACTGAAGCTTTCTTT